The 10 T cell receptor beta chains presented below share a single source sample, sequenced in a study of T-cell reconstitution after alpha-beta-depleted transplantation in children. Using unique molecular identifiers, the investigators prepared the TCRbeta library. TCRdb analysed the PCR reads with MiXCR anew, one entry per CDR3 protein. The table lists around 300,000 distinct CDR3 sequences, over 9% of them singletons, with just under 7.5% in the top ten. The specimen was PBMCs, collected before TCRalphabeta/CD19-depleted stem cell transplant. The receptors stem from a boy under two years old with acute myeloid leukemia, due to receive a stem cell transplant.

Only a few counts were recorded for this clonotype. The chain recombines TRBV24-1 with TRBJ2-1, with 12 bases identical to TRBD1. From germline, CDR1 is KGHDR and CDR2 SFDVKD. V lost 1 base and J lost 3; bases outside the gene matches: 15. This CDR3 comprises 21 residues. Here the CDR3 DNA reads TGTGCCACCAGTGATTTCCGGGACAGGGGGCGAGGCGGGAGTTACTACAATGAGCAGTTCTTC. It codes for CATSDFRDRGRGGSYYNEQFF.

This clonotype appeared many times. V usage is TRBV7-6 and J usage is TRBJ1-6, with D possibly matching TRBD1 (5 bases). This CDR3 comprises 17 residues. V lost 1 base and J lost 5, with 15 bases in between. Germline CDR1 reads SGHVS; CDR2 reads FNYEAQ. The CDR3: CASSLGVRAANNSPLHF. In DNA, the CDR3 is TGTGCCAGCAGCTTAGGGGTCAGGGCGGCTAATAATTCACCCCTCCACTTT.

There are many counts of this clonotype. The gene calls are TRBV12-3 or TRBV12-4 and TRBJ2-5, with TRBD2 matching over 9 bases. Trimming at V came to 6 bases and at J to 5 bases, leaving 10 bases not matched to a gene. CDR3 length: 15 amino acids. CDR3 nucleotides: TGTGCCAGCAGCCGAGCGCGGGAGGGCCGGGAGACCCAGTACTTC. This encodes CASSRAREGRETQYF.

Comment on this clonotype: Just one base apart from a much larger clone, this may be a read error. This chain joins TRBV28 and TRBJ1-5, with a weak D call TRBD1 (6 bases). Per germline, CDR1 MDHEN and CDR2 SYDVKM. This CDR3 has 14 amino acids. This chain's CDR3 is CANSYAGGNQPQHF. The CDR3 region has the DNA TGTGCCAACAGTTACGCAGGGGGCAATCAGCCCCAGCATTTT.

There are many counts of this clonotype. The rearrangement links TRBV7-2 to TRBJ2-4, with D perhaps matching TRBD2 (7 bases). Trimming cost V 1 base and J 0 bases, with 13 bases left between them. There are 17 residues in the CDR3. Germline V CDR1 and CDR2: SGHTA, FQGNSA. DNA for the CDR3: TGTGCCAGCAGCTTAGGGGGAGGGGGAATAGCCAAAAACATTCAGTACTTC. Its translation is CASSLGGGGIAKNIQYF. Full variable domain (missing parts from reference TRBV7-2 and TRBJ2-4): GAGVSQSPSNKVTEKGKDVELRCDPISGHTALYWYRQSLGQGLEFLIYFQGNSAPDKSGLPSDRFSAERTGGSVSTLTIQRTQQEDSAVYLCASSLGGGGIAKNIQYFGAGTRLSVL.

This clonotype was recorded at least ten times. The chain combines TRBV12-3 or TRBV12-4 with TRBJ1-4; D is unresolved. With 3 bases removed from V and 12 bases from J, the gap between germline ends came to 20 bases. The CDR3 extends over 15 amino acids. The CDR3 bases are TGTGCCAGCAGTTTTGAACAGCTTTCGGGTCGGGAACTGTTTTTT. Its translation: CASSFEQLSGRELFF.

This clonotype appeared many times. The V call is TRBV7-2, the J call TRBJ2-2; no definite D call. This CDR3 comprises 14 residues. Germline CDR1 is SGHTA and CDR2 is FQGNSA. The V gene lost 4 bases and the J gene lost 2 bases, with 8 bases spanning the gap. In nucleotides, the CDR3 is TGTGCCAGCAGCTCGGCTAAAAACACCGGGGAGCTGTTTTTT. Amino acid sequence: CASSSAKNTGELFF.

This clonotype was counted at least ten times. This chain connects TRBV20-1 to TRBJ2-1; D gene unclear. CDR1 is DFQATT and CDR2 is SNEGSKA in the germline V gene (reference sequence). This CDR3 comprises 13 residues. V lost 3 bases and J 7 bases, leaving 13 bases between the germline ends. The CDR3 nucleotides are TGCAGTGCTAGCTATCCGGTCTTAAATGAGCAGTTCTTC. This sequence encodes CSASYPVLNEQFF.

This clonotype was observed at least ten times. This chain joins TRBV5-4 and TRBJ2-7; D call uncertain. The CDR3 spans 13 residues. Germline assignment: CDR1 SGHNT and CDR2 YYREEE (reference sequence). Between the trimmed V and J ends, which lost 0 bases and 3 bases, there was a span of 7 bases. The chain's CDR3 is CASSLEADYEQYF. CDR3 bases: TGTGCCAGCAGCTTGGAAGCAGACTACGAGCAGTACTTC.

This clonotype was picked up a small number of times. The chain combines TRBV11-2 with TRBJ2-4; 8 bases line up with TRBD2. CDR3 size: 17 residues. The V segment lost 2 bases and the J segment 6 bases; nucleotides outside the gene matches: 12. Germline V gene sequence: CDR1 SGHAT, CDR2 FQNNGV. The CDR3 coding sequence is TGTGCCAGCAGCTTAAGGCTAGGGCGGGGGGACCCAAACATTCAGTACTTC. Residues: CASSLRLGRGDPNIQYF.